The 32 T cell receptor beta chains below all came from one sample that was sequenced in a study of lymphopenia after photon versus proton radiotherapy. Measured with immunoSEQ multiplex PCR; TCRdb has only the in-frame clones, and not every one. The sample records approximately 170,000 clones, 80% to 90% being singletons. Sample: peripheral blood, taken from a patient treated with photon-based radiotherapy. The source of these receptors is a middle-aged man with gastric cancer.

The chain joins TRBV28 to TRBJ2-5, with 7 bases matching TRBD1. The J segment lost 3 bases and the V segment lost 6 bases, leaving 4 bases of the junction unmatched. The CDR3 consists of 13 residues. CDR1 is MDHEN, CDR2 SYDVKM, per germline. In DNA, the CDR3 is TGTGCCAGCAGAGTGGGACAGAAAGAGACCCAGTACTTC. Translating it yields CASRVGQKETQYF.

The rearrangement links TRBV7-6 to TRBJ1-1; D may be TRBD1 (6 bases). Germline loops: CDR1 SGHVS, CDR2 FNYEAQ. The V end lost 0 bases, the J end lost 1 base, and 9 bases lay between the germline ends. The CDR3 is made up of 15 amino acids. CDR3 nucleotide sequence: TGTGCCAGCAGCTTAGCCGCGGGACAGAACACTGAAGCTTTCTTT. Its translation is CASSLAAGQNTEAFF.

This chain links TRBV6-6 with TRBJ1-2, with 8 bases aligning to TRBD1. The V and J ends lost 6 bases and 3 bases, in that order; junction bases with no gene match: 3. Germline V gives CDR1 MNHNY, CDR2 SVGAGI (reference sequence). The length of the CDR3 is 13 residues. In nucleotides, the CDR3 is TGTGCCAGCAGGCAGACAGGGGACTATGGCTACACCTTC. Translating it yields CASRQTGDYGYTF.

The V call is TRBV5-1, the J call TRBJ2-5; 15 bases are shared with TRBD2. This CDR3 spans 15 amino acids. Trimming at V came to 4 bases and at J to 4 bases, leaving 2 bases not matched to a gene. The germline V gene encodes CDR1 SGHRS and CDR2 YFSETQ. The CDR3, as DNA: TGCGCCAGCAGCCCGGGACTAGCGGGAGGAGAGACCCAGTACTTC. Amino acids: CASSPGLAGGETQYF.

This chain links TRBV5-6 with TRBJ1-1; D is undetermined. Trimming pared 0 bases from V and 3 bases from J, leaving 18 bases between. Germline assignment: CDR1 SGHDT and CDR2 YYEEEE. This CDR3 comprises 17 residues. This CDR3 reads CASSLGWTGVRYTEAFF. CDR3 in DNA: TGTGCCAGCAGCTTGGGTTGGACGGGAGTACGGTACACTGAAGCTTTCTTT.

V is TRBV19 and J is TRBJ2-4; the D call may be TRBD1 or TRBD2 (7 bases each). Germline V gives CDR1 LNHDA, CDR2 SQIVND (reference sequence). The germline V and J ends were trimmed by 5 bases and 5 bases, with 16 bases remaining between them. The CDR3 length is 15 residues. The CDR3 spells CASSQGGGSQNIQYF. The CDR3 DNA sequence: TGTGCCAGTAGTCAAGGGGGCGGGAGCCAAAACATTCAGTACTTC.

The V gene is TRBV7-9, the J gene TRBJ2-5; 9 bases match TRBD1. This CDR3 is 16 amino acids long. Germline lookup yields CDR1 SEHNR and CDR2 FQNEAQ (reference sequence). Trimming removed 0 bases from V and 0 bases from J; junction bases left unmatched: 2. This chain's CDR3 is CASSLAGTGYQETQYF. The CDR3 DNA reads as TGTGCCAGCAGCTTAGCGGGGACAGGGTACCAAGAGACCCAGTACTTC.

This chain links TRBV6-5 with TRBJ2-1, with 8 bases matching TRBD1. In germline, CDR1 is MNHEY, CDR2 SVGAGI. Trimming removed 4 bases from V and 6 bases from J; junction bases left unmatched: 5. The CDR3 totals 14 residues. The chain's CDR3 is CASSSGQGPNEQFF. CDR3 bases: TGTGCCAGCAGTTCTGGACAGGGCCCCAATGAGCAGTTCTTC.

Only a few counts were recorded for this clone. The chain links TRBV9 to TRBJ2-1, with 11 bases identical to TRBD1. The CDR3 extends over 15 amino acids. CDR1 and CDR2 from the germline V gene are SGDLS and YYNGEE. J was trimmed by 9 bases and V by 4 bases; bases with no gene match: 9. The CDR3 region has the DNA TGTGCCAGCAGCCCTCAGGACAGGGGGCTTGTTGAGCAGTTCTTC. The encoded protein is CASSPQDRGLVEQFF.

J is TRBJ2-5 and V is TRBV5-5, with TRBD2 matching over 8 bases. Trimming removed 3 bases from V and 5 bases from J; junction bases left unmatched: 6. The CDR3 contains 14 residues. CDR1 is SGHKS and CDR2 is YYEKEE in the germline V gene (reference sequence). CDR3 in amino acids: CASSWTSSGETQYF. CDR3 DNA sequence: TGTGCCAGCAGCTGGACTAGCTCAGGGGAGACCCAGTACTTC.

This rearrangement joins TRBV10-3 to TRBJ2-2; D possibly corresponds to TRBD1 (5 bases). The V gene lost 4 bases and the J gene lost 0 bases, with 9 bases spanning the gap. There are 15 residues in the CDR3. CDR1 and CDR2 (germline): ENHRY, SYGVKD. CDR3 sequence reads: CAISGGPANTGELFF. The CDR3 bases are TGTGCCATCAGTGGGGGCCCCGCGAACACCGGGGAGCTGTTTTTT.

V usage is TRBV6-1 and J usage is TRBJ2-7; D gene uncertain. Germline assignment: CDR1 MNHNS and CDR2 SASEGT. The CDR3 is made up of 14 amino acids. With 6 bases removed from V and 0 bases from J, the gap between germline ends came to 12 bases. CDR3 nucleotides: TGTGCCAGCAGCGTGGGGATTAGCTCCTACGAGCAGTACTTC. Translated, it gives CASSVGISSYEQYF.

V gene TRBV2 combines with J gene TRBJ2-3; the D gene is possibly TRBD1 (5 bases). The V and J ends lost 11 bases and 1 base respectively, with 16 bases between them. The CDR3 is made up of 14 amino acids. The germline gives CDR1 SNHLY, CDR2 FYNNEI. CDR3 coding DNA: TGTGCCGTAAGCCGGCAGGGCCGCACAGATACGCAGTATTTT. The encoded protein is CAVSRQGRTDTQYF.

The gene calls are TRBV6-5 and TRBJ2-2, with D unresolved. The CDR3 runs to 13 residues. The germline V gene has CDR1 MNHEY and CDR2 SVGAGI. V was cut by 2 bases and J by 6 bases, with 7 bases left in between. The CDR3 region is CASSYDHAGELFF. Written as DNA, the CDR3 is TGTGCCAGCAGTTACGATCATGCCGGGGAGCTGTTTTTT.

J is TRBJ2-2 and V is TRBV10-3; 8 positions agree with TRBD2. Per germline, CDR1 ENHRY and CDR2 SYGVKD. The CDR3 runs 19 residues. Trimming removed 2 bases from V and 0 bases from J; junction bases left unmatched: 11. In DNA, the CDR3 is TGTGCCATCAGTGAGCCCCACGGTTTTAGCGGGACGAACACCGGGGAGCTGTTTTTT. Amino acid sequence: CAISEPHGFSGTNTGELFF.

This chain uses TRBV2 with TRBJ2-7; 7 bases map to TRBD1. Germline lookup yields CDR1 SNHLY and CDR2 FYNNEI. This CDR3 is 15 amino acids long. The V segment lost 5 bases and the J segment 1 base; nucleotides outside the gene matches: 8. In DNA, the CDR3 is TGTGCCAGCAGTCGTGTTACGGGACAGTCCTACGAGCAGTACTTC. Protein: CASSRVTGQSYEQYF.

CDR3 coding DNA: TGTGCCAGTAGTACCGGGACAGGGGGATCCTACGAGCAGTACTTC. Its protein is CASSTGTGGSYEQYF. The chain has TRBV19 and TRBJ2-7; 11 bases fit TRBD1. Germline V gene sequence: CDR1 LNHDA, CDR2 SQIVND (reference sequence). This CDR3 contains 15 residues. V gave up 4 bases and J gave up 1 base; unmatched junction bases: 3.

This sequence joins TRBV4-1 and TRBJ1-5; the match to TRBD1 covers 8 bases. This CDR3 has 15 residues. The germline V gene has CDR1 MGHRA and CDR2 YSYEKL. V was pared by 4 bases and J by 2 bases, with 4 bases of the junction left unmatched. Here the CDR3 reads CASSLIQGGNQPQHF. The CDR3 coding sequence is TGCGCCAGCAGCCTGATACAGGGGGGCAATCAGCCCCAGCATTTT.

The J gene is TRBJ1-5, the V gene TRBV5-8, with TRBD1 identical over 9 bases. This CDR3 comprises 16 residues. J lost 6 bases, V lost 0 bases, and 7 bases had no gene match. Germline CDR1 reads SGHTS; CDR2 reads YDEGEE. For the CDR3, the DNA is TGTGCCAGCAGCTTGGCGGCCACAGGGGGCTCTCAGCCCCAGCATTTT. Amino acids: CASSLAATGGSQPQHF.

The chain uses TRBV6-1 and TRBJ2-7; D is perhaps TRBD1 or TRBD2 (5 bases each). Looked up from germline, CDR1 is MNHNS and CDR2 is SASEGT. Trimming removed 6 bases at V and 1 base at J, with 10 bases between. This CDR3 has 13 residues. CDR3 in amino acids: CASSQGRSYEQYF. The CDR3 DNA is TGTGCCAGCAGCCAGGGACGATCCTACGAGCAGTACTTC.

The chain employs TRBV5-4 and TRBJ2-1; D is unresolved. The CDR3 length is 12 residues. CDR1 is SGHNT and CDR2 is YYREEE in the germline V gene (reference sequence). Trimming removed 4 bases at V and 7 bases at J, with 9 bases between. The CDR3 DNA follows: TGTGCCAGCAGCCTACCTTGGAATGAGCAGTTCTTC. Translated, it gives CASSLPWNEQFF.

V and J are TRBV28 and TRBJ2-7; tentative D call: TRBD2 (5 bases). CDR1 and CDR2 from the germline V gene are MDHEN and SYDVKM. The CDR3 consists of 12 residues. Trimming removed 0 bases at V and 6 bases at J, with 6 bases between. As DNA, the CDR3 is TGTGCCAGCAGTTTATGGGGGAGCGAGCAGTACTTC. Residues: CASSLWGSEQYF.

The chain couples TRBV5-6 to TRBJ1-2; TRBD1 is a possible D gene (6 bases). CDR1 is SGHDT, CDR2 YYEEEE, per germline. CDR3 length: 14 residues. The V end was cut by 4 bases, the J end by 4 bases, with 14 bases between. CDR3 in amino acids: CASSMGRGTYGYTF. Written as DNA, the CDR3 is TGTGCCAGCAGCATGGGTAGGGGGACCTATGGCTACACCTTC.

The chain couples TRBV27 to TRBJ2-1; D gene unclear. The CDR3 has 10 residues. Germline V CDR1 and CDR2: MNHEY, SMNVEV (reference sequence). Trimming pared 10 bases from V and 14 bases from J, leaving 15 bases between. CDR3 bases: TGTGCCATCCCGGGCCCCCAAAAGTTCTTC. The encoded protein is CAIPGPQKFF.

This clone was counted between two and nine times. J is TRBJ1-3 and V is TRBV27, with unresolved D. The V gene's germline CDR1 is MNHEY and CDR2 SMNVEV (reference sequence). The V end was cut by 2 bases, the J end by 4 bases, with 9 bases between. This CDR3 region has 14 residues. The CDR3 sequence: CASSLRGAGNTIYF. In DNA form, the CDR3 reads TGTGCCAGCAGTTTACGGGGAGCGGGAAACACCATATATTTT.

The CDR3 reads CASRQGQTNYGYTF. The CDR3 DNA reads TGTGCCAGTAGACAGGGACAGACTAACTATGGCTACACCTTC. V and J are TRBV19 and TRBJ1-2; 7 nucleotides match TRBD1. Germline CDR1 LNHDA, CDR2 SQIVND (reference sequence). CDR3 length equals 14 residues. With 6 bases clipped from V and 0 bases from J, the junction kept 4 bases outside the gene matches.

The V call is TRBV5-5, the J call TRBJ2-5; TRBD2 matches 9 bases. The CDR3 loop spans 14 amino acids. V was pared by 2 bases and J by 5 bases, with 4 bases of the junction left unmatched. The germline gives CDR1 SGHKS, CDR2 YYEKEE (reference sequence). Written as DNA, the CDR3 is TGTGCCAGCAGCTTCGCGGCGGGAGGGGAGACCCAGTACTTC. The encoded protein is CASSFAAGGETQYF.

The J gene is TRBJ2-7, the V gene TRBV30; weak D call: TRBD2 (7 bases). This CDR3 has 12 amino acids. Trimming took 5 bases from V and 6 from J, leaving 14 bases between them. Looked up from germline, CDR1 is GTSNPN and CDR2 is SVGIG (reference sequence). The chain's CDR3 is CAWDTGGAEQYF. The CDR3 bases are TGTGCCTGGGATACGGGGGGCGCCGAGCAGTACTTC. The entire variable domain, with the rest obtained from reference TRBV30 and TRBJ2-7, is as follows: SQTIHQWPATLVQPVGSPLSLECTVEGTSNPNLYWYRQAAGRGLQLLFYSVGIGQISSEVPQNLSASRPQDRQFILSSKKLLLSDSGFYLCAWDTGGAEQYFGPGTRLTVT.

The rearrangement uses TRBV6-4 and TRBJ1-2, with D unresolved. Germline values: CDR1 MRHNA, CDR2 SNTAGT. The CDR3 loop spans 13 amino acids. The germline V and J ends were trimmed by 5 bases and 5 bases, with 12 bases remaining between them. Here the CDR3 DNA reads TGTGCCAGCAGTCCGACGGGAGGGTATGGCTACACCTTC. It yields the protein CASSPTGGYGYTF.

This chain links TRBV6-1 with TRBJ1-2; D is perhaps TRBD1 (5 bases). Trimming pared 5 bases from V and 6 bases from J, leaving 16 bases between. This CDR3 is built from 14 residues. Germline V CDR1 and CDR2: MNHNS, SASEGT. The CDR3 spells CASSQGVGFHGYTF. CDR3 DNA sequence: TGTGCCAGCAGTCAAGGGGTTGGATTCCATGGCTACACCTTC.

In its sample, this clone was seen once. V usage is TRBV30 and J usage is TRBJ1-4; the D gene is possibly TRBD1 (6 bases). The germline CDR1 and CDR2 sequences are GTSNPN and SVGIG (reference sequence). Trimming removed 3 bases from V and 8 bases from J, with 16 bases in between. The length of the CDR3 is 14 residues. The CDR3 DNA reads TGTGCCTGGAGCTGGGGGGGCGCGTCCGAAAAACTGTTTTTT. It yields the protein CAWSWGGASEKLFF. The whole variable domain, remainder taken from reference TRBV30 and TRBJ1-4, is SQTIHQWPATLVQPVGSPLSLECTVEGTSNPNLYWYRQAAGRGLQLLFYSVGIGQISSEVPQNLSASRPQDRQFILSSKKLLLSDSGFYLCAWSWGGASEKLFFGSGTQLSVL.

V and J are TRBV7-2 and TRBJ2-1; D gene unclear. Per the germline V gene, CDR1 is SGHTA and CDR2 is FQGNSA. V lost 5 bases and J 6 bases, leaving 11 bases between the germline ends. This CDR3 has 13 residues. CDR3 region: CASSPYSPNEQFF. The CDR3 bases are TGTGCCAGCAGCCCGTATTCTCCCAATGAGCAGTTCTTC.